This T cell receptor beta chain was sequenced for a study of shared clonotypes between healthy human individuals (TCRdb year 2020). Looking at the study overall: The cohort comprised a couple of women and a few men aged 18 to 49 years. For each donor, three plates each were used for CD4 naive and CD4 memory, two plates were used for CD8 naive, and one plate was used for CD8 memory. To estimate repertoire size and how much clonotype sharing occurs between individuals, the study deeply sequenced the blood TCR repertoires of 5 or 6 healthy adults. Different laboratories and diverse techniques were used to prepare libraries and sequence TCR repertoires, to increase sequencing depth and limit assay-specific biases. Per donor, leukapheresis produced somewhere between about 0.8 and 9 billion PBMCs. General study outcomes and caveats: Sampling was restricted to blood, and TCR repertoires in tissue are likely to differ from TCR repertoires in blood. Rarefaction of sorted-subset datasets indicated incomplete sequencing despite the large sequencing depth. Compared with non-shared clonotypes, the clonotypes found in all four sorted-subset donors had higher generation probabilities. Larger estimated clonotype richness was generally found for naive subsets than for memory subsets. Because the study included a small number of donors, the genetic and exposure-history diversity represented was limited. Based on pairwise subsampling, the degree of clonotype sharing among donors was expected to be affected by sequencing depth. About 5% of naive CD4, 3.5% of naive CD8, 2.3% of memory CD4, and 0.4% of memory CD8 clonotypes were shared across a few donors.

TCR CDR3 regions were amplified from genomic DNA by multiplex PCR using the deep immunoSEQ assay. Genomic DNA extracted from each cell subset was distributed evenly over all wells of several immunoSEQ 96-well plates, and each plate served as one replicate. For sorted subsets, about 200 ng genomic DNA, equal to about 30,000 T cell genomes, was loaded into each replicate PCR. Purified libraries were quantified with a Qubit 3.0 fluorometer, sized on a Bioanalyzer 2100, and re-quantified with the KAPA Library Quantification kit. Every immunoSEQ 96-well plate was sequenced on a separate single-read 150-cycle Illumina NextSeq 550 flow cell. Under the source paper's analysis protocol: Because the immunoSEQ output included only junctional sequences and no quality scores, the filtering could not be the same as the filtering used for full-length reads. Sequences were annotated with PyIR, a Python wrapper for IgBLAST v1.9, and V/J genes and CDR3 were assigned using IMGT germline references. Any read was removed if the V/J assignment was weak (E-value above 1e-6), the CDR3 was missing, or the read contained stop codons, out-of-frame junctions, or ambiguous translated residues. V3J clonotypes were defined as sequences sharing an identical inferred V gene, J gene, and CDR3 amino acid sequence. The percentage overlap between two repertoires was calculated by dividing the number of shared unique clonotypes by the size of the smaller repertoire. RTK rarefaction, the Chao1 estimator, and Recon v2.1 estimates of unobserved clonotypes were used to assess repertoire richness. OLGA was used to compute generation probabilities for all TCRbeta clonotypes that the gDNA method yielded from a handful of donors. The table comes from immuneACCESS by way of TCRdb, which keeps in-frame sequences with V and J called. Part of the clones is missing from these tables; in studies checked, under half for an unresolved V gene and the rest for unknown reasons. From that table come the V and J calls and clone size; the DNA was used to work out D and trimming. Counted in this sample were 2 million to 3 million clones; roughly 93% of them appeared once. About 0.39% of the sample is in the top ten clones.

Donors were healthy HIV-negative adults with no recently reported acute infections or vaccinations. Every donor was a Caucasian adult living in Nashville, Tennessee, USA. Magnetic negative selection was used to enrich CD4+ T cells, after which naive cells were positively selected on CD45RA and the negative fraction became the memory subset. After blood collection by leukapheresis, PBMCs were isolated using Ficoll-Histopaque density gradient centrifugation and then cryopreserved in the vapor phase of liquid nitrogen. Analytical flow cytometry was used to check the purity and quantity of every magnetically sorted T cell population. Each sorted fraction had its genomic DNA isolated and then quantified by UV absorbance on a Nanodrop 2000c. On this clone itself: It has no known antigen specificity. The sample holds no much larger clone one base away, and base qualities are not on file.

V and J lose 1 base and 0 bases, and a span of 10 bases separates them. The CDR3 holds 17 amino acids from the cysteine to the phenylalanine. The DNA shown is the 51-base CDR3, in frame from base 1. The germline V gene (reference sequence) specifies SEHNR as CDR1 and FQNEAQ as CDR2. The chain joins TRBV7-9 to TRBJ2-6; a tentative D call is TRBD2 (6 bases match). The sequenced sample consisted of naive CD4+ T cells from PBMCs. The sample's cell subset or site label, in plain terms: CD45RA+ positively selected. The origin of this receptor is a man aged 18-30 years in good health. Some clones in this sample may be carry-over from other donors' samples. The CDR3 protein is CASSLGWGDSGANVLTF. In nucleotides, the sequence is TGTGCCAGCAGCTTAGGCTGGGGGGACTCTGGGGCCAACGTCCTGACTTTC.